These T cell receptor beta chains were read from a single sample in a study of read filtering for tumor transcriptome and immune sequencing. In TCRdb, the reads were re-called with MiXCR into one record per CDR3 protein. This sample has over 50,000 distinct CDR3 sequences, with around 19% found just once. The sample consisted of a population of CD138-negative cells sorted from bone marrow. The receptors stem from a donor over 35 with multiple myeloma. Each CDR3 is given with its conserved first and last residue.

V	J	CDR3
TRBV7-3	TRBJ1-2	CASSSGPGQGSSRNYGYTF
TRBV3-1	TRBJ2-7	CASSQRRGSYEQYF
TRBV28	TRBJ1-5	CASRGPRVNQPQHF
TRBV5-1	TRBJ2-1	CASSLVLSGDFYNEQFF
TRBV7-9	TRBJ1-2	CASSPTGLNYGYTF
TRBV11-1	TRBJ2-6	CASSLSPGSGANVLTF
TRBV7-9	TRBJ2-5	CASSYAGQETQYF
TRBV7-9	TRBJ1-1	CASSLGATEAFF
TRBV4-1	TRBJ2-3	CASSQLAGDTDTQYF
TRBV5-4	TRBJ2-5	CASSLLAGGQETQYF
TRBV3-1	TRBJ1-5	CASSLGTFQPQHF
TRBV7-9	TRBJ1-5	CASSLQRDGIGNQPQHF
TRBV5-8	TRBJ1-1	CASSLEAFF
TRBV7-9	TRBJ2-5	CASSLWDQGGETQYF
TRBV20-1	TRBJ2-7	CSARTSYGYEQYF
TRBV19	TRBJ1-2	CASSISEGIDYGYTF
TRBV29-1	TRBJ2-5	CSVEKGQGMETQYF
TRBV14	TRBJ2-7	CASSQDRGREQYF
TRBV10-3	TRBJ2-2	CAISGRPPESGELFF
TRBV29-1	TRBJ2-2	CSVSGVATGELFF
TRBV24-1	TRBJ2-2	CATSDFDGGPPGELFF
TRBV19	TRBJ1-5	CASSPGNRNQPQHF
TRBV6-5	TRBJ2-7	CASSYRADLYEQYF
TRBV6-1	TRBJ1-2	CASSVGEGAAKGYTF
TRBV10-3	TRBJ2-1	CAISDPAGESYNEQFF
TRBV29-1	TRBJ1-5	CSVADRNQPQHF
TRBV5-1	TRBJ2-5	CASSLEESQYF
TRBV5-1	TRBJ2-3	CASSFRVASGTDTQYF
TRBV21-1	TRBJ2-1	CASNHFNDERFF
TRBV5-1	TRBJ2-1	CTSGLFGTSVNEQFF
TRBV5-1	TRBJ2-1	CASSLAVEQFF
TRBV5-6	TRBJ2-1	CASSLGAGGPWNEQFF
TRBV11-1	TRBJ1-4	CASTSATNEKLFF